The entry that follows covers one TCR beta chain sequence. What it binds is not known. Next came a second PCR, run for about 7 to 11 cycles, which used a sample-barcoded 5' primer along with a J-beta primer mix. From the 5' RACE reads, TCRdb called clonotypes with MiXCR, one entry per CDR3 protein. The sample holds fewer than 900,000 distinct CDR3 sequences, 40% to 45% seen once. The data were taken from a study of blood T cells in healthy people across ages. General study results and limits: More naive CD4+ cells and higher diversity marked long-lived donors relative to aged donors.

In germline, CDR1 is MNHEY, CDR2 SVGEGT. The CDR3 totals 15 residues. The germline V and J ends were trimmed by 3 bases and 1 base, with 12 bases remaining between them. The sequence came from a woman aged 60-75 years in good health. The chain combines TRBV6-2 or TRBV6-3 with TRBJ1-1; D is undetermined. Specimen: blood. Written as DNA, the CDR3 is TGTGCCAGCAGTTATCTTGGGCACCCGAACACTGAAGCTTTCTTT. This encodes CASSYLGHPNTEAFF.